These 25 T cell receptor beta chains were all obtained from the same sample, sequenced in a study of T cell responses to AZD1222 COVID-19 vaccine. Only in-frame clones appear in the TCRdb table, and some are missing; sequencing was by immunoSEQ multiplex PCR. This table has 200,000 to 250,000 clones, 90% to 95% appearing once. Sequencing used peripheral blood, obtained 28 days after the second dose of the MenACWY control vaccine. Every receptor here comes from an adult who received the MenACWY meningococcal vaccine as a control.

The V gene is TRBV5-1, the J gene TRBJ1-4; no clear D gene. The germline V gene has CDR1 SGHRS and CDR2 YFSETQ. The CDR3 is 13 amino acids. V lost 4 bases and J lost 8, with 12 bases in between. CDR3 sequence (DNA): TGCGCCAGCAGCCCCCCCACGGAAGAAAAACTGTTTTTT. Protein product: CASSPPTEEKLFF.

The V gene is TRBV28, the J gene TRBJ1-5; the D gene is possibly TRBD1 (6 bases). Germline CDR1 and CDR2: MDHEN and SYDVKM. The CDR3 length is 15 residues. V was pared by 3 bases and J by 4 bases, with 13 bases between. The CDR3 loop is CASSLPDRPNQPQHF. The CDR3 DNA reads as TGTGCCAGCAGTTTGCCCGACAGGCCTAATCAGCCCCAGCATTTT.

The genes are TRBV12-3 or TRBV12-4 and TRBJ1-2; D is possibly TRBD1 (6 bases). Trimming removed 5 bases from V and 2 bases from J, with 9 bases in between. The CDR3 totals 13 residues. CDR3 in DNA: TGTGCCAGCAGTCCCACAGGGAACTATGGCTACACCTTC. As protein: CASSPTGNYGYTF.

This sequence joins TRBV19 and TRBJ1-5, with 7 bases matching TRBD1. The CDR3 consists of 14 residues. V dropped 5 bases and J dropped 7; count of bases not matched to a gene: 8. Germline CDR1 is LNHDA and CDR2 is SQIVND (reference sequence). The CDR3 DNA is TGTGCCAGTAGTGTTACTCAGGGGGTCCAGCCCCAGCATTTT. Amino acids: CASSVTQGVQPQHF.

The rearrangement links TRBV27 to TRBJ1-2, with D unresolved. Germline V gene lookup returns CDR1 MNHEY and CDR2 SMNVEV (reference sequence). The CDR3 is made up of 15 amino acids. Trimming removed 4 bases from V and 8 bases from J, with 20 bases in between. In nucleotides, the CDR3 is TGTGCCAGCAGTTCCTCTCCCGTTTCGCTAGGGGGCTACACCTTC. Translation gives CASSSSPVSLGGYTF.

This chain uses TRBV7-9 with TRBJ1-2; the match to TRBD1 covers 9 bases. Germline loops: CDR1 SEHNR, CDR2 FQNEAQ (reference sequence). The CDR3 runs 16 residues. V was pared by 1 base and J by 7 bases, with 10 bases of the junction left unmatched. CDR3 amino acids: CASSLVVGTGTFGYTF. The DNA for the CDR3 is TGTGCCAGCAGCTTAGTGGTCGGGACAGGGACTTTTGGCTACACCTTC.

The rearrangement joins TRBV27 to TRBJ2-3, with D possibly matching TRBD1 (6 bases). CDR1 is MNHEY and CDR2 is SMNVEV in the germline V gene (reference sequence). Deletions cut 6 bases from V and 4 bases from J, with 14 bases between. The CDR3 runs 14 residues. The CDR3 nucleotides are TGTGCCAGCAGCCTCAGTCCAGGGGCAGATACGCAGTATTTT. Its protein product is CASSLSPGADTQYF.

The J gene is TRBJ2-1, the V gene TRBV7-8, with D uncertain. This CDR3 is 14 amino acids long. In germline, CDR1 is SGHVS, CDR2 FQNEAQ. V lost 5 bases and J lost 0, with 8 bases in between. This CDR3 is CASSVPASYNEQFF. CDR3 sequence (DNA): TGTGCCAGCAGCGTCCCCGCCTCCTACAATGAGCAGTTCTTC.

The chain recombines TRBV28 with TRBJ1-4; 8 bases line up with TRBD1. CDR3 length: 16 amino acids. Trimming cost V 3 bases and J 8 bases; bases outside gene matches: 11. The germline V gene encodes CDR1 MDHEN and CDR2 SYDVKM. The CDR3 DNA is TGTGCCAGCAGTTTGGGATCGACAGGGGAGGGAGAAAAACTGTTTTTT. This translates into CASSLGSTGEGEKLFF.

This chain links TRBV18 with TRBJ1-2; D remains ambiguous. V was trimmed by 3 bases and J by 11 bases, leaving 19 bases between them. Looked up from germline, CDR1 is KGHSH and CDR2 is LQKENI. This CDR3 spans 14 amino acids. The CDR3 DNA reads as TGTGCCAGCTCACCCAGGCGGACTGATATGGGGTACACCTTC. Its protein product is CASSPRRTDMGYTF. Together with reference TRBV18 and TRBJ1-2, the CDR3 gives the full variable domain: NAGVMQNPRHLVRRRGQEARLRCSPMKGHSHVYWYRQLPEEGLKFMVYLQKENIIDESGMPKERFSAEFPKEGPSILRIQQVVRGDSAAYFCASSPRRTDMGYTFGSGTRLTVV.

The rearrangement uses TRBV4-2 and TRBJ2-7; tentatively, D is TRBD1 (5 bases). CDR1 is LGHNA, CDR2 YNFKEQ, per germline. The germline V and J ends were trimmed by 4 bases and 1 base, with 14 bases remaining between them. This CDR3 contains 15 residues. The CDR3 reads CASSLRQGDSYEQYF. The DNA of the CDR3 is TGTGCCAGCAGCCTTCGTCAGGGCGATTCCTACGAGCAGTACTTC.

V gene TRBV29-1 combines with J gene TRBJ2-7, with 9 bases identical to TRBD2. Per the germline V gene, CDR1 is SQVTM and CDR2 is ANQGSEA. CDR3 length equals 17 residues. Losses at the gene ends were 3 bases for V and 4 bases for J; bases not matched to a gene: 16. The CDR3 sequence is CSVEAFGAVAGEYEQYF. The CDR3 DNA reads TGCAGCGTTGAGGCTTTCGGGGCAGTAGCGGGAGAATACGAGCAGTACTTC.

The chain is built from TRBV19 and TRBJ1-1, with a possible D match to TRBD1 (6 bases). Germline V gene sequence: CDR1 LNHDA, CDR2 SQIVND (reference sequence). V was cut by 5 bases and J by 2 bases, with 15 bases left in between. This CDR3 has 15 residues. Written as DNA, the CDR3 is TGTGCCAGTAGTCCGGACAGATTTCAAAACACTGAAGCTTTCTTT. Translated: CASSPDRFQNTEAFF.

The rearrangement links TRBV5-1 to TRBJ1-2; D not resolved. CDR1 SGHRS and CDR2 YFSETQ come from the germline V gene. The CDR3 contains 13 residues. V was cut by 5 bases and J by 0 bases, with 8 bases left in between. The CDR3 DNA is TGCGCCAGCAGTCCCATCTCTAACTATGGCTACACCTTC. This encodes CASSPISNYGYTF.

The V and J genes are TRBV2 and TRBJ2-1; D perhaps matches TRBD2 (5 bases). This CDR3 has 13 residues. Germline loops: CDR1 SNHLY, CDR2 FYNNEI. The V end lost 2 bases, the J end lost 11 bases, and 13 bases lay between the germline ends. CDR3 coding DNA: TGTGCCAGCAGTGAATGGATAGTCGGGAAGCAGTTCTTC. It specifies CASSEWIVGKQFF.

The chain is built from TRBV6-5 and TRBJ1-5, with D tentatively TRBD1 (6 bases). V was shortened by 4 bases and J by 5 bases, with 18 bases between the two germline ends. Germline-derived CDR1 and CDR2 are MNHEY and SVGAGI. The CDR3 runs 16 residues. The CDR3 reads CASSSRGRGGDQPQHF. The CDR3 DNA follows: TGTGCCAGCAGTTCCCGGGGGCGCGGGGGGGATCAGCCCCAGCATTTT.

This sequence joins TRBV6-5 and TRBJ1-5, with 11 bases fitting TRBD1. The CDR3 is made up of 14 amino acids. Looked up from germline, CDR1 is MNHEY and CDR2 is SVGAGI. Unmatched junction bases numbered 1, after V lost 4 bases and J lost 5 bases. The CDR3 DNA reads TGTGCCAGCAGTTCGGGACAGGGGGATCAGCCCCAGCATTTT. Encoded protein: CASSSGQGDQPQHF.

The rearrangement links TRBV7-9 to TRBJ2-7; D is ambiguous. Per germline, CDR1 SEHNR and CDR2 FQNEAQ (reference sequence). Trimming cost V 5 bases and J 5 bases, with 13 bases left between them. This CDR3 spans 13 amino acids. CDR3 DNA sequence: TGTGCCAGCAGCCACGTAACGGGTAACGAGCAGTACTTC. This sequence encodes CASSHVTGNEQYF.

V usage is TRBV27 and J usage is TRBJ1-6, with TRBD1 identical over 10 bases. The CDR3 is 15 residues long. The germline V gene encodes CDR1 MNHEY and CDR2 SMNVEV (reference sequence). V dropped 6 bases and J dropped 9; count of bases not matched to a gene: 8. The CDR3: CASRPGTGESSPLHF. CDR3 coding DNA: TGTGCCAGCAGGCCGGGGACAGGGGAAAGTTCACCCCTCCACTTT.

The V call is TRBV29-1, the J call TRBJ2-2; 11 bases line up with TRBD2. This CDR3 is 14 amino acids long. V lost 7 bases, J lost 4 bases, and 5 bases stayed unmatched. In germline, CDR1 is SQVTM, CDR2 ANQGSEA. The CDR3 DNA sequence: TGCAGCGCTAGCGGGAGGAGTGGCACCGGGGAGCTGTTTTTT. It codes for CSASGRSGTGELFF.

The chain recombines TRBV3-1 (or the pseudogene TRBV3-2) with TRBJ2-6; no reliable D call. The CDR3 has 15 residues. CDR1 is LGHDT, CDR2 YNNKEL, per germline (reference sequence). Trimming cost V 2 bases and J 0 bases, with 5 bases left between them. The CDR3 DNA reads as TGTGCCAGCAGCCAACAGCCCTCTGGGGCCAACGTCCTGACTTTC. Translation: CASSQQPSGANVLTF.

The rearrangement uses TRBV5-1 and TRBJ2-3; D call uncertain. Trimming shortened V by 0 bases and J by 2 bases, and 10 bases separated the two germline ends. The CDR3 runs 15 residues. Germline lookup yields CDR1 SGHRS and CDR2 YFSETQ. CDR3 sequence reads: CASSLEGSPTDTQYF. The CDR3 nucleotides are TGCGCCAGCAGCTTGGAGGGCAGCCCCACAGATACGCAGTATTTT.

This sequence joins TRBV9 and TRBJ2-7; no definite D call. The CDR3 runs to 14 residues. Trimming left V 1 base short and J 0 bases short, with 8 bases between. Germline CDR1 reads SGDLS; CDR2 reads YYNGEE. The CDR3 DNA follows: TGTGCCAGCAGCGTATCTCTGAGCTCCTACGAGCAGTACTTC. The encoded protein is CASSVSLSSYEQYF.

This clone was found once. The chain joins TRBV27 to TRBJ2-3; TRBD2 aligns across 9 bases. Trimming removed 3 bases from V and 3 bases from J; junction bases left unmatched: 7. From germline, CDR1 is MNHEY and CDR2 SMNVEV (reference sequence). The CDR3 extends over 16 amino acids. CDR3 DNA: TGTGCCAGCAGTTTCGGCGGGGGGGCGGGGACAGATACGCAGTATTTT. Amino acids: CASSFGGGAGTDTQYF.

The chain couples TRBV29-1 to TRBJ2-6; D is ambiguous. Germline values: CDR1 SQVTM, CDR2 ANQGSEA. Trimming left V 5 bases short and J 2 bases short, with 7 bases between. The CDR3 spans 13 residues. CDR3 in DNA: TGCAGCGTTCTTAGGCCTGGGGCCAACGTCCTGACTTTC. It encodes CSVLRPGANVLTF.